What follows are 29 T cell receptor beta chains derived from one specimen sequenced in a study of T-cell memory formation after mild COVID-19. From the 5' RACE reads, TCRdb called clonotypes with MiXCR, one entry per CDR3 protein. This sample has about 500,000 distinct CDR3 sequences, with roughly 22% found just once. Sequenced sample: PBMCs or a T cell subset sorted from them (not recorded which). These receptors were obtained from an adult woman who had mild COVID-19 (a few samples of this study predate the infection). Cell type and time point are not known.

This chain joins TRBV12-3 or TRBV12-4 and TRBJ2-1, with 10 bases aligning to TRBD1. CDR3 length equals 15 residues. The V gene end was trimmed by 7 bases and the J gene end by 4 bases; junction bases not matched to a gene: 7. The CDR3 DNA sequence: TGTGCCAGCACGGACGGGACAGGGGATTACAATGAGCAGTTCTTC. Translated, it gives CASTDGTGDYNEQFF.

Only a few counts were recorded for this clonotype. The rearrangement uses TRBV4-3 and TRBJ2-3, with 12 bases fitting TRBD2. Trimming removed 5 bases from V and 2 bases from J; junction bases left unmatched: 5. The germline V gene has CDR1 LGHNA and CDR2 YSLEER. The CDR3 covers 16 residues. The CDR3 DNA reads as TGCGCCAGCAGCGTAAGGACTAGCGGGAACACAGATACGCAGTATTTT. It yields the protein CASSVRTSGNTDTQYF.

The genes are TRBV11-3 and TRBJ2-7, with D possibly TRBD1 on 5 matching bases. Trimming cost V 5 bases and J 0 bases, with 17 bases left between them. Germline V gives CDR1 SGHNT, CDR2 YENEEA. CDR3 length: 16 residues. The CDR3: CASSPDSLRSSYEQYF. The CDR3 DNA reads as TGTGCCAGCAGCCCAGACAGTTTGAGGAGCTCCTACGAGCAGTACTTC.

CDR3 coding DNA: TGTGCCAGCAGCGCCGGGGCCTTATATGGCTACACCTTC. Translated, it gives CASSAGALYGYTF. The chain links TRBV9 to TRBJ1-2, with a tentative D call TRBD1 (5 bases). V shed 3 bases and J shed 5 bases, with 11 bases lying between them. The CDR3 extends over 13 amino acids. Germline V gene data show CDR1 as SGDLS and CDR2 as YYNGEE.

This clonotype occurred a few times. This sequence joins TRBV6-1 and TRBJ2-3; 11 positions match TRBD2. J was trimmed by 6 bases and V by 6 bases; bases with no gene match: 11. This CDR3 comprises 16 residues. From germline, CDR1 is MNHNS and CDR2 SASEGT. The CDR3 sequence: CASSLLSGGAWDTQYF. CDR3 sequence (DNA): TGTGCCAGCAGCCTCCTTAGCGGGGGGGCCTGGGATACGCAGTATTTT.

This chain links TRBV7-9 with TRBJ1-6; D is perhaps TRBD1 (5 bases). The CDR3 runs 14 residues. Germline V CDR1 and CDR2: SEHNR, FQNEAQ (reference sequence). V gave up 5 bases and J gave up 8 bases, with 13 bases separating them. CDR3 region: CASSPGGGYSPLHF. The CDR3 bases are TGTGCCAGCAGCCCGGGGGGGGGTTATTCACCCCTCCACTTT. Using reference TRBV7-9 and TRBJ1-6 for the parts outside the CDR3, the full variable domain is DTGVSQNPRHKITKRGQNVTFRCDPISEHNRLYWYRQTLGQGPEFLTYFQNEAQLEKSRLLSDRFSAERPKGSFSTLEIQRTEQGDSAMYLCASSPGGGYSPLHFGNGTRLTVT.

The V and J genes are TRBV24-1 and TRBJ2-3, with D possibly being TRBD1 or TRBD2 (6 bases each). Germline CDR1 and CDR2: KGHDR and SFDVKD. The CDR3 length is 14 residues. Trimming stripped 1 base from V and 8 bases from J, with 12 bases between. CDR3 nucleotides: TGTGCCACCAGTGATTTACGGGGGCCGGGTACGCAGTATTTT. It translates to CATSDLRGPGTQYF.

The chain employs TRBV20-1 and TRBJ1-2; the match to TRBD1 covers 7 bases. The CDR3 totals 14 residues. Germline V CDR1 and CDR2: DFQATT, SNEGSKA (reference sequence). V trimming: 0 bases; J trimming: 8 bases; junction bases outside the gene matches: 9. CDR3 protein: CSARDMEGALGYTF. CDR3 coding DNA: TGCAGTGCTAGAGATATGGAGGGGGCTCTCGGCTACACCTTC.

CDR3 bases: TGTGCCAGCAAAGATGCGGGGAGCACAGATACGCAGTATTTT. This sequence encodes CASKDAGSTDTQYF. The V call is TRBV3-1, the J call TRBJ2-3; D is perhaps TRBD2 (6 bases). The CDR3 consists of 14 residues. V was trimmed by 7 bases and J by 0 bases, leaving 11 bases between them. Germline V gene sequence: CDR1 LGHDT, CDR2 YNNKEL (reference sequence).

V usage is TRBV20-1 and J usage is TRBJ2-4, with 7 positions matching TRBD1. The length of the CDR3 is 14 residues. Germline CDR1 DFQATT, CDR2 SNEGSKA (reference sequence). J lost 7 bases, V lost 0 bases, and 6 bases had no gene match. CDR3 sequence reads: CSAREPGQFNIQYF. CDR3 coding DNA: TGCAGTGCTAGAGAGCCGGGACAGTTCAACATTCAGTACTTC.

This clonotype was found a few times. J is TRBJ2-1 and V is TRBV20-1, with D unclear. Germline assignment: CDR1 DFQATT and CDR2 SNEGSKA (reference sequence). The CDR3 contains 14 residues. The V end lost 5 bases, the J end lost 0 bases, and 11 bases lay between the germline ends. CDR3 nucleotide sequence: TGCAGTGCTCGCGCCTTCCCCTCCTACAATGAGCAGTTCTTC. Residues: CSARAFPSYNEQFF.

The rearrangement links TRBV7-2 to TRBJ2-5, with D perhaps matching TRBD1 (5 bases). The CDR3 is 17 amino acids. The V end was cut by 1 base, the J end by 0 bases, with 15 bases between. Germline CDR1 is SGHTA and CDR2 is FQGNSA. The CDR3 bases are TGTGCCAGCAGCTTAGACTACTCGGTCAGGGACCAAGAGACCCAGTACTTC. Protein product: CASSLDYSVRDQETQYF.

This clonotype appeared a few times. V usage is TRBV11-2 and J usage is TRBJ2-2; 7 nucleotides match TRBD2. Trimming cost V 4 bases and J 6 bases; bases outside gene matches: 11. The germline V gene has CDR1 SGHAT and CDR2 FQNNGV. The CDR3 spans 16 residues. CDR3 nucleotides: TGTGCCAGCAGCTCGTTTGCGGGGGAGTCCCCCGGGGAGCTGTTTTTT. This codes for CASSSFAGESPGELFF.

This clonotype was counted a few times. This CDR3 is CSARDRGVSYNEQFF. CDR3 in DNA: TGCAGTGCTAGAGACCGTGGGGTCTCCTACAATGAGCAGTTCTTC. This chain links TRBV20-1 with TRBJ2-1, with D unclear. Trimming took off 0 bases at V and 0 bases at J, with 9 bases between the two ends. The length of the CDR3 is 15 residues. CDR1 DFQATT and CDR2 SNEGSKA come from the germline V gene (reference sequence).

This clonotype appeared once. The chain uses TRBV19 and TRBJ2-4, with 11 bases aligning to TRBD2. V was clipped by 5 bases and J by 8 bases; unmatched bases: 17. Germline CDR1 LNHDA, CDR2 SQIVND (reference sequence). This CDR3 is built from 18 residues. CDR3 sequence: CASSPLLAGDTFGDIQYF. The CDR3 DNA reads TGTGCCAGTAGTCCTCTACTAGCGGGAGATACCTTTGGGGACATTCAGTACTTC.

The gene calls are TRBV2 and TRBJ2-3; 7 nucleotides align to TRBD1. The CDR3 spans 14 residues. The V gene's germline CDR1 is SNHLY and CDR2 FYNNEI. The junction had 5 bases not matched to a gene; V was cut back by 4 bases and J by 4 bases. This CDR3 is CASSAEGAPDTQYF. CDR3 in DNA: TGTGCCAGCAGTGCCGAGGGGGCCCCAGATACGCAGTATTTT.

The CDR3 loop reads CASSMSGVFYEQYF. CDR3 coding DNA: TGTGCCAGTAGTATGTCAGGGGTGTTCTACGAGCAGTACTTC. The chain uses TRBV19 and TRBJ2-7; TRBD1 is a possible D gene (6 bases). CDR3 length equals 14 residues. Germline V gives CDR1 LNHDA, CDR2 SQIVND (reference sequence). The germline V and J ends were trimmed by 3 bases and 3 bases, with 12 bases remaining between them.

This clonotype was detected ten times or more. The chain has TRBV7-3 and TRBJ2-1; D uncertain. V gave up 4 bases and J gave up 15 bases, with 19 bases separating them. Germline V gene data show CDR1 as SGHTA and CDR2 as FQGTGA. This CDR3 has 13 amino acids. CDR3 loop: CASSSTPSYAPFF. The CDR3, as DNA: TGTGCCAGCAGCTCCACTCCTAGTTACGCCCCGTTCTTC.

This sequence joins TRBV4-2 and TRBJ1-2; no reliable D call. The V and J ends lost 2 bases and 3 bases respectively, with 13 bases between them. CDR1 is LGHNA and CDR2 is YNFKEQ in the germline V gene. This CDR3 contains 15 residues. CDR3 nucleotides: TGTGCCAGCAGCCAATCGGGCGCTCTGCACTATGGCTACACCTTC. This encodes CASSQSGALHYGYTF.

The chain uses TRBV9 and TRBJ2-7; 14 positions match TRBD2. After removal of 2 bases from V and 4 bases from J, the junction contained 5 bases not matched to a gene. This CDR3 region has 16 residues. The germline CDR1 and CDR2 sequences are SGDLS and YYNGEE. The CDR3 coding sequence is TGTGCCAGCAGCGTGGGACTAGCGGGAGAAATGTACGAGCAGTACTTC. Translation gives CASSVGLAGEMYEQYF.

The chain has TRBV24-1 and TRBJ2-7; TRBD1 might be the D (5 bases). Germline V gene data show CDR1 as KGHDR and CDR2 as SFDVKD. CDR3 length equals 13 residues. V lost 3 bases, J lost 1 base, and 6 bases lay in between. The CDR3 spells CATSDGHSYEQYF. The CDR3 DNA is TGTGCCACCAGTGATGGACATTCCTACGAGCAGTACTTC.

This clonotype has just a few counts. The chain recombines TRBV7-9 with TRBJ1-5; D remains unclear. The germline V and J ends were trimmed by 4 bases and 4 bases, with 20 bases remaining between them. This CDR3 comprises 17 residues. Germline V lookup: CDR1 SEHNR, CDR2 FQNEAQ (reference sequence). The CDR3: CASSSYLGPLRNQPQHF. In DNA, the CDR3 is TGTGCCAGCAGCTCCTACCTTGGTCCGCTGCGGAATCAGCCCCAGCATTTT. The full variable domain, its missing parts supplied by reference TRBV7-9 and TRBJ1-5, is DTGVSQNPRHKITKRGQNVTFRCDPISEHNRLYWYRQTLGQGPEFLTYFQNEAQLEKSRLLSDRFSAERPKGSFSTLEIQRTEQGDSAMYLCASSSYLGPLRNQPQHFGDGTRLSIL.

The chain has TRBV13 and TRBJ2-3, with TRBD2 matching over 8 bases. Germline V gene lookup returns CDR1 PRHDT and CDR2 FYEKMQ (reference sequence). The J segment lost 4 bases and the V segment lost 5 bases, leaving 5 bases of the junction unmatched. CDR3 length: 14 residues. The CDR3 loop is CASSTGLAPDTQYF. The CDR3 region has the DNA TGTGCCAGCAGCACCGGACTAGCCCCAGATACGCAGTATTTT.

The rearrangement joins TRBV6-5 to TRBJ1-2; TRBD1 agrees at 10 bases. CDR3 length: 14 amino acids. Looked up from germline, CDR1 is MNHEY and CDR2 is SVGAGI. The V gene end was trimmed by 8 bases and the J gene end by 7 bases; junction bases not matched to a gene: 10. CDR3 residues: CASSRTGGASGYTF. CDR3 sequence (DNA): TGTGCCAGCTCCCGGACAGGGGGGGCGAGTGGCTACACCTTC.

This chain links TRBV6-1 with TRBJ1-3; perhaps TRBD1 as D (5 bases). The germline V gene has CDR1 MNHNS and CDR2 SASEGT. V was pared by 2 bases and J by 0 bases, with 14 bases between. CDR3 length: 17 residues. CDR3 region: CASSERGTPSSGNTIYF. Here the CDR3 DNA reads TGTGCCAGCAGTGAAAGGGGTACGCCTAGCTCTGGAAACACCATATATTTT.

The chain employs TRBV7-2 and TRBJ2-6, with D possibly being TRBD2 (5 bases). This CDR3 spans 16 amino acids. Germline V gene data show CDR1 as SGHTA and CDR2 as FQGNSA. V was pared by 5 bases and J by 3 bases, with 14 bases between. CDR3: CASSTDSGYGANVLTF. For the CDR3, the DNA is TGTGCCAGCAGCACAGACTCGGGGTATGGGGCCAACGTCCTGACTTTC.

This clonotype was found a few times. The V and J genes are TRBV24-1 and TRBJ2-1, with 15 bases lining up with TRBD2. V trimming: 3 bases; J trimming: 9 bases; junction bases outside the gene matches: 8. CDR1 and CDR2 from the germline V gene are KGHDR and SFDVKD. The CDR3 is made up of 17 amino acids. The CDR3 protein is CATSDTGTSGRLSEQFF. The CDR3 nucleotides are TGTGCCACCAGTGATACCGGGACTAGCGGGAGGTTAAGTGAGCAGTTCTTC.

The V gene is TRBV12-3 or TRBV12-4, the J gene TRBJ2-7; D might be TRBD2 (5 bases). The CDR3 is 15 residues long. The V end lost 1 base, the J end lost 7 bases, and 17 bases lay between the germline ends. The DNA of the CDR3 is TGTGCCAGCAGTTTAGGGGCCGGGGTCGGTTTGGAGCAGTACTTC. Protein: CASSLGAGVGLEQYF.

The chain combines TRBV4-1 with TRBJ2-1; D may be TRBD2 (6 bases). V was trimmed by 2 bases and J by 0 bases, leaving 11 bases between them. Germline assignment: CDR1 MGHRA and CDR2 YSYEKL. The length of the CDR3 is 16 residues. The chain's CDR3 is CASSQSGSSSYNEQFF. The CDR3 bases are TGCGCCAGCAGCCAAAGCGGGTCGAGCTCCTACAATGAGCAGTTCTTC.